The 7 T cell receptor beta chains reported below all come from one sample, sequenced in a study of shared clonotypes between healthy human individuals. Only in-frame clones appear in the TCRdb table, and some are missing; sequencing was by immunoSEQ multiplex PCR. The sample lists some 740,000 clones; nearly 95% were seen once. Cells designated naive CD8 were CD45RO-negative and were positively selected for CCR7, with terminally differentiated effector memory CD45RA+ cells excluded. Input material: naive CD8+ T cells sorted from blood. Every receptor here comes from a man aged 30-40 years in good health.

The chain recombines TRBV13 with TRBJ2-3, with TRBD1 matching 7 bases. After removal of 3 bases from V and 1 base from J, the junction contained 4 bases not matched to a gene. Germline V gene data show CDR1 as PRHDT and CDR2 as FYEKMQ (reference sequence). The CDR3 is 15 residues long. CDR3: CASSFGTGGTDTQYF. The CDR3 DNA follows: TGTGCCAGCAGCTTCGGAACAGGGGGCACAGATACGCAGTATTTT.

The CDR3 region is CAISESMGETQYF. CDR3 DNA sequence: TGTGCCATCAGTGAGTCGATGGGGGAGACCCAGTACTTC. This sequence joins TRBV10-3 and TRBJ2-5; D gene uncertain. CDR1 is ENHRY, CDR2 SYGVKD, per germline. The V end was cut by 0 bases, the J end by 5 bases, with 7 bases between. The CDR3 length is 13 residues.

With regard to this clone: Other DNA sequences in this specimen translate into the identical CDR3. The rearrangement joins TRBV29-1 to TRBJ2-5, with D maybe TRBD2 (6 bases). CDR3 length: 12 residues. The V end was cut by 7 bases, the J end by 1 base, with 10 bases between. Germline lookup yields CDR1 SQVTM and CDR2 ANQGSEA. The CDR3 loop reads CSGRGLQETQYF. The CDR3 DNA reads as TGCAGCGGGAGGGGCCTCCAAGAGACCCAGTACTTC.

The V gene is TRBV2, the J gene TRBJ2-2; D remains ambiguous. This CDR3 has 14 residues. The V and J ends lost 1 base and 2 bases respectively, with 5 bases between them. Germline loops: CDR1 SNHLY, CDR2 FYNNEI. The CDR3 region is CASSEGENTGELFF. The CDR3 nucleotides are TGTGCCAGCAGTGAAGGGGAAAACACCGGGGAGCTGTTTTTT. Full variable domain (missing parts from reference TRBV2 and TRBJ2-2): EPEVTQTPSHQVTQMGQEVILRCVPISNHLYFYWYRQILGQKVEFLVSFYNNEISEKSEIFDDQFSVERPDGSNFTLKIRSTKLEDSAMYFCASSEGENTGELFFGEGSRLTVL.

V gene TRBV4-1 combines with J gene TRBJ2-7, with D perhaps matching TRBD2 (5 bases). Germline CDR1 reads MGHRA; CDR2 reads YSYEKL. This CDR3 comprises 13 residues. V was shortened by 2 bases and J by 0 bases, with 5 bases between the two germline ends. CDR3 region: CASSQLASYEQYF. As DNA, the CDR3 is TGCGCCAGCAGCCAACTAGCCTCCTACGAGCAGTACTTC.

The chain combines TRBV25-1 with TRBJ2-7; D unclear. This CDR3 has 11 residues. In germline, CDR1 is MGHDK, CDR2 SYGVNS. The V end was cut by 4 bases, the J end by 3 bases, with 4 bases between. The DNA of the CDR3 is TGTGCCAGCAGTGGTCACTACGAGCAGTACTTC. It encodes CASSGHYEQYF.

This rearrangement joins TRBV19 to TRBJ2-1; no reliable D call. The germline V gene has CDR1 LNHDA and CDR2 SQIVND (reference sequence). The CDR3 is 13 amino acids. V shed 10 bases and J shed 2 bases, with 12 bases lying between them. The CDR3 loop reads CATRTEAYNEQFF. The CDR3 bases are TGTGCCACTAGGACGGAAGCCTACAATGAGCAGTTCTTC.